This T cell receptor beta chain was found in a study of blood T cell repertoires in COVID-19. The overall study: Cohort 3 donors counted as recovered after two negative PCRs, clearance, or resolved symptoms. T cells, B-cell-depleted T cells, or PBMCs supplied cDNA or gDNA.

The cohort comprised adults aged 18 to 89 years residing in under 30 US areas. This clone appeared once. Trimming pared 1 base from V and 6 bases from J, leaving 6 bases between. The germline V gene has CDR1 KGHSH and CDR2 LQKENI. The CDR3 loop spans 13 amino acids. Assay: immunoSEQ multiplex PCR; the TCRdb copy retains only in-frame clones and omits some. This sample has more than 120,000 clones; around 82% occur once, and the top ten carry 3.9%. Sample: PBMCs or T cells enriched from blood (not recorded which). V gene TRBV18 combines with J gene TRBJ2-2, with D maybe TRBD1 (6 bases). This TCR derives from a middle-aged man in a cohort exposed to, infected with or recovered from COVID-19 (not recorded which). The CDR3 is CASSPQGAGELFF. The CDR3 DNA reads as TGTGCCAGCTCACCACAGGGGGCCGGGGAGCTGTTTTTT.